The 17 T cell receptor beta chains presented below share a single source sample, sequenced in a study of cytomegalovirus exposure and HLA in healthy donors. Amplification used 60 Vbeta primers and 13 Jbeta primers. Profiled with immunoSEQ multiplex PCR; TCRdb holds only in-frame clones, not every one. Altogether about 35,000 clones are present, 90% being singletons, with the ten largest covering 2.7%. Sample: PBMCs. All receptors derive from a woman between 18 and 29 years old in good health and CMV-seronegative.

The rearrangement uses TRBV6-4 and TRBJ2-3; the match to TRBD1 covers 8 bases. Germline loops: CDR1 MRHNA, CDR2 SNTAGT. This CDR3 is 15 amino acids long. The V segment lost 3 bases and the J segment 3 bases; nucleotides outside the gene matches: 5. The CDR3: CASSESTGGTDTQYF. CDR3 DNA sequence: TGTGCCAGCAGTGAATCTACAGGGGGAACAGATACGCAGTATTTT.

V and J are TRBV6-5 and TRBJ1-1; D remains unclear. Per the germline V gene, CDR1 is MNHEY and CDR2 is SVGAGI. Trimming shortened V by 2 bases and J by 0 bases, and 10 bases separated the two germline ends. This CDR3 is built from 15 residues. The CDR3 loop is CASSYTVTMNTEAFF. Here the CDR3 DNA reads TGTGCCAGCAGTTACACAGTAACCATGAACACTGAAGCTTTCTTT.

V and J are TRBV30 and TRBJ2-7; TRBD1 matches 8 bases. Germline CDR1 and CDR2: GTSNPN and SVGIG (reference sequence). The J segment lost 1 base and the V segment lost 2 bases, leaving 4 bases of the junction unmatched. This CDR3 comprises 14 residues. CDR3 protein: CAWSQGAKSYEQYF. CDR3 nucleotides: TGTGCCTGGAGTCAGGGGGCAAAGTCCTACGAGCAGTACTTC.

J is TRBJ1-1 and V is TRBV6-1; a weak D match, TRBD1 (5 bases). Germline V gives CDR1 MNHNS, CDR2 SASEGT. V was pared by 5 bases and J by 1 base, with 11 bases between. This CDR3 has 14 residues. The CDR3 DNA follows: TGTGCCAGCAGTACCCGCGGGGGGAACACTGAAGCTTTCTTT. It encodes CASSTRGGNTEAFF.

The chain links TRBV5-1 to TRBJ2-2, with 7 bases identical to TRBD2. Germline V gene lookup returns CDR1 SGHRS and CDR2 YFSETQ. This CDR3 is 16 amino acids long. The V and J ends lost 1 base and 3 bases, in that order; junction bases with no gene match: 6. This chain's CDR3 is CASSLQGGPDTGELFF. In DNA form, the CDR3 reads TGCGCCAGCAGCTTGCAGGGAGGGCCGGACACCGGGGAGCTGTTTTTT.

This chain uses TRBV5-1 with TRBJ1-2, with TRBD1 matching over 8 bases. Germline CDR1 and CDR2: SGHRS and YFSETQ. V trimming: 0 bases; J trimming: 6 bases; junction bases outside the gene matches: 7. This CDR3 has 15 amino acids. The CDR3 DNA is TGCGCCAGCAGCTTGGGAACAGGGGGGACGGATGGCTACACCTTC. It encodes CASSLGTGGTDGYTF. Supplemented by reference TRBV5-1 and TRBJ1-2, the full variable domain reads KAGVTQTPRYLIKTRGQQVTLSCSPISGHRSVSWYQQTPGQGLQFLFEYFSETQRNKGNFPGRFSGRQFSNSRSEMNVSTLELGDSALYLCASSLGTGGTDGYTFGSGTRLTVV.

This clone showed up just a few times. The J gene is TRBJ2-1, the V gene TRBV6-4; 8 nucleotides agree with TRBD2. The CDR3 runs to 15 residues. V lost 3 bases to trimming and J lost 6 bases; unmatched junction nucleotides: 7. Looked up from germline, CDR1 is MRHNA and CDR2 is SNTAGT. The CDR3, as DNA: TGTGCCAGCAGTGAAAGAGCGGGAGAATTCAATGAGCAGTTCTTC. As protein: CASSERAGEFNEQFF.

The gene calls are TRBV7-3 and TRBJ2-1; TRBD2 agrees at 9 bases. The CDR3 sequence is 16 residues long. CDR1 and CDR2 (germline): SGHTA, FQGTGA. V dropped 4 bases and J dropped 5; count of bases not matched to a gene: 9. The CDR3 bases are TGTGCCAGCAGCTCCCATTTGGCTAGCGGGAACAATGAGCAGTTCTTC. The encoded protein is CASSSHLASGNNEQFF. The variable domain in full, with the rest retrieved from reference TRBV7-3 and TRBJ2-1, is GAGVSQTPSNKVTEKGKYVELRCDPISGHTALYWYRQSLGQGPEFLIYFQGTGAADDSGLPNDRFFAVRPEGSVSTLKIQRTERGDSAVYLCASSSHLASGNNEQFFGPGTRLTVL.

This clone appeared once. J is TRBJ2-1 and V is TRBV14; TRBD2 matches 10 bases. J gave up 0 bases and V 1 base, and 9 bases lay outside the gene matches. This CDR3 has 19 residues. Germline V gives CDR1 SGHDN, CDR2 FVKESK. The CDR3 DNA reads TGTGCCAGCAGCCAAGGAAGAGGACTAGCGGTCAGCTCCTACAATGAGCAGTTCTTC. Its protein is CASSQGRGLAVSSYNEQFF.

This clone was seen once. The chain is built from TRBV6-5 and TRBJ2-5; TRBD2 matches at 7 bases. After removal of 6 bases from V and 0 bases from J, the junction contained 7 bases not matched to a gene. Per germline, CDR1 MNHEY and CDR2 SVGAGI. The CDR3 totals 15 residues. As DNA, the CDR3 is TGTGCCAGCAGCATGGGACTAACCTACCAAGAGACCCAGTACTTC. It codes for CASSMGLTYQETQYF.

V and J are TRBV5-1 and TRBJ1-6, with D unclear. V gave up 2 bases and J gave up 0 bases, with 6 bases separating them. This CDR3 is built from 15 residues. Germline-derived CDR1 and CDR2 are SGHRS and YFSETQ. The CDR3 coding sequence is TGCGCCAGCAGCTTCCTGAGCTCCTATAATTCACCCCTCCACTTT. This translates into CASSFLSSYNSPLHF.

The V gene is TRBV28, the J gene TRBJ2-2; D might be TRBD2 (6 bases). This CDR3 contains 14 residues. The ends were cut back, 6 bases at V and 3 bases at J, with 11 bases in the middle. Germline CDR1 reads MDHEN; CDR2 reads SYDVKM. This CDR3 is CASSQPGDTGELFF. The CDR3 region has the DNA TGTGCCAGCAGCCAGCCGGGGGACACCGGGGAGCTGTTTTTT.

The chain uses TRBV7-2 and TRBJ2-3, with D unclear. The CDR3 extends over 12 amino acids. Trimming removed 5 bases from V and 2 bases from J, with 5 bases in between. Germline CDR1 is SGHTA and CDR2 is FQGNSA. This CDR3 is CASSPNTDTQYF. The CDR3 bases are TGTGCCAGCAGCCCCAACACAGATACGCAGTATTTT.

This chain uses TRBV6-1 with TRBJ2-3, with 8 bases lining up with TRBD2. Trimming cost V 7 bases and J 4 bases; bases outside gene matches: 7. The germline V gene encodes CDR1 MNHNS and CDR2 SASEGT. CDR3 size: 14 residues. The CDR3 bases are TGTGCCAGCACCAATCGGGGGGGGGCAGATACGCAGTATTTT. This encodes CASTNRGGADTQYF.

The chain links TRBV5-1 to TRBJ2-3; D is uncertain. The V and J ends lost 0 bases and 4 bases respectively, with 15 bases between them. Germline lookup yields CDR1 SGHRS and CDR2 YFSETQ. CDR3 size: 16 residues. In DNA, the CDR3 is TGCGCCAGCAGCTTGGCCATCGGTGTTCCCCCAGATACGCAGTATTTT. Amino acid sequence: CASSLAIGVPPDTQYF.

The CDR3: CATSERGTDTQYF. DNA of the CDR3: TGTGCCACCTCGGAACGAGGTACAGATACGCAGTATTTT. The chain has TRBV25-1 and TRBJ2-3; D not resolved. Trimming shortened V by 10 bases and J by 3 bases, and 14 bases separated the two germline ends. CDR3 length: 13 amino acids. Germline V lookup: CDR1 MGHDK, CDR2 SYGVNS.

The chain carries TRBV5-1 and TRBJ1-5; 10 bases match TRBD1. The germline CDR1 and CDR2 sequences are SGHRS and YFSETQ. V lost 0 bases, J lost 4 bases, and 1 base stayed unmatched. The CDR3 has 15 residues. For the CDR3, the DNA is TGCGCCAGCAGCTTGGGGGACAGGGGTAATCAGCCCCAGCATTTT. Its translation is CASSLGDRGNQPQHF.